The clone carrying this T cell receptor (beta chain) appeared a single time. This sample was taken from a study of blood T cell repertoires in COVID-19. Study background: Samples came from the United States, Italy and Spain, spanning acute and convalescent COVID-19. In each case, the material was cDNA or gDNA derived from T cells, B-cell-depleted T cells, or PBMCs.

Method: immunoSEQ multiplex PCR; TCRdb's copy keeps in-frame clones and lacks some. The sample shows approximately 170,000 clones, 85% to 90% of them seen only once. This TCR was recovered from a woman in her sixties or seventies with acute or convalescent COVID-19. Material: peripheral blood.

The CDR3 nucleotides are TGTGCCAGCAGAAAGCGGGGGCGCGGGAATGGCTACACCTTC. Protein sequence: CASRKRGRGNGYTF. The V gene is TRBV6-5, the J gene TRBJ1-2; the D gene is possibly TRBD1 (6 bases). Trimming cost V 6 bases and J 6 bases, with 17 bases left between them. This CDR3 comprises 14 residues. Germline V gene sequence: CDR1 MNHEY, CDR2 SVGAGI.